This TCR beta chain was profiled in a study of blood T cell repertoires in COVID-19. Study-level information: There were acute and convalescent COVID-19 samples, and they came from the United States, Italy and Spain. In each case, the material was cDNA or gDNA derived from T cells, B-cell-depleted T cells, or PBMCs.

Methods used by the authors: Amplified reference gene primers provided the basis for estimating nucleated cell counts. The protocol was immunoSEQ multiplex PCR, while the TCRdb copy is restricted to in-frame clones and leaves out a portion. Clone size and the V and J calls come from that table; the DNA yielded D and trimming. The sample records roughly 200,000 clones, 84% being singletons. Per the germline V gene, CDR1 is SGHTA and CDR2 is FQGNSA. The CDR3 is made up of 15 amino acids. V lost 6 bases, J lost 2 bases, and 5 bases stayed unmatched. The chain couples TRBV7-2 to TRBJ2-1; TRBD2 aligns across 9 bases. The clonotype originates from a woman over 75 with active or convalescent COVID-19. The material sequenced was peripheral blood. Here the CDR3 reads CASRQGLATYNEQFF. The CDR3 region has the DNA TGTGCCAGCAGGCAGGGACTAGCTACCTACAATGAGCAGTTCTTC.